The 20 T cell receptor beta chains presented below share a single source sample, sequenced in a study of OX40 agonist ivuxolimab in advanced cancers. Using immunoSEQ multiplex PCR, the repertoire was profiled, and TCRdb retains in-frame clones only, with some absent. The table includes about 29,000 clones, approximately 78% detected once. The sample consisted of CD4+ or CD8+ T cells sorted from blood, taken in a trial of the OX40 agonist ivuxolimab. Receptors were obtained from an adult with an advanced solid tumor such as melanoma, head and neck, liver or kidney cancer.

CDR3 in amino acids: CASSPWTGGTEAFF. CDR3 sequence (DNA): TGTGCCAGCAGTCCGTGGACAGGGGGCACTGAAGCTTTCTTT. The gene calls are TRBV27 and TRBJ1-1, with 10 bases that match TRBD1. The CDR3 totals 14 residues. The J segment lost 4 bases and the V segment lost 5 bases, leaving 4 bases of the junction unmatched. Germline V gene lookup returns CDR1 MNHEY and CDR2 SMNVEV (reference sequence).

This clone was seen just once. The chain joins TRBV4-1 to TRBJ1-1, with D hard to call. Trimming removed 10 bases at V and 0 bases at J, with 15 bases between. The CDR3 is made up of 14 amino acids. CDR1 and CDR2 from the germline V gene are MGHRA and YSYEKL. This CDR3 is CATARIALNTEAFF. The CDR3 nucleotides read TGCGCCACCGCAAGGATAGCGTTGAACACTGAAGCTTTCTTT.

The chain joins TRBV7-9 to TRBJ1-4; TRBD1 might be the D (5 bases). The CDR3 covers 13 residues. V was trimmed by 4 bases and J by 8 bases, leaving 11 bases between them. Germline loops: CDR1 SEHNR, CDR2 FQNEAQ (reference sequence). The CDR3 loop is CASSSSGYEKLFF. The DNA of the CDR3 is TGTGCCAGCAGCTCCTCAGGGTACGAAAAACTGTTTTTT.

This clone was seen more than once but under ten times. For the CDR3, the DNA is TGCGCCAGCAGTGATCCCGGTCAGGGGAGAGGAAACACCATATATTTT. It encodes CASSDPGQGRGNTIYF. The V call is TRBV10-1, the J call TRBJ1-3, with TRBD1 as a possible D gene (6 bases). Trimming took 3 bases from V and 4 from J, leaving 16 bases between them. The CDR3 spans 16 residues. Germline lookup yields CDR1 WNHNN and CDR2 SYGVQD (reference sequence).

J is TRBJ1-1 and V is TRBV30; no reliable D call. CDR1 is GTSNPN and CDR2 is SVGIG in the germline V gene (reference sequence). Trimming left V 1 base short and J 0 bases short, with 6 bases between. This CDR3 contains 13 residues. As DNA, the CDR3 is TGTGCCTGGAGTGAAGGGTTGAACACTGAAGCTTTCTTT. Protein product: CAWSEGLNTEAFF.

The genes are TRBV5-4 and TRBJ2-1; the match to TRBD1 covers 8 bases. The CDR3 has 16 amino acids. Germline V lookup: CDR1 SGHNT, CDR2 YYREEE (reference sequence). The trim removed 4 bases at V and 5 bases at J, leaving 11 bases unmatched. CDR3 DNA: TGTGCCAGCAGCATACTCCGGAGGACAGGGCACAATGAGCAGTTCTTC. Its translation: CASSILRRTGHNEQFF.

The chain has TRBV7-6 and TRBJ2-7, with D perhaps matching TRBD1 or TRBD2 (5 bases each). Trimming removed 0 bases at V and 7 bases at J, with 13 bases between. This CDR3 comprises 14 residues. The V gene's germline CDR1 is SGHVS and CDR2 FNYEAQ. The CDR3 DNA reads as TGTGCCAGCAGCTTAGCCCATGGGGGTGTGGAGCAGTACTTC. This encodes CASSLAHGGVEQYF.

V is TRBV7-6 and J is TRBJ2-2; no clear D gene. CDR1 and CDR2 from the germline V gene are SGHVS and FNYEAQ. The CDR3 spans 13 residues. Trimming cost V 6 bases and J 5 bases, with 10 bases left between them. The CDR3 is CASRPRRTGELFF. The CDR3 coding sequence is TGTGCCAGCAGGCCCCGGCGGACCGGGGAGCTGTTTTTT.

The chain combines TRBV4-1 with TRBJ2-3, with 11 nucleotides matching TRBD2. Germline lookup yields CDR1 MGHRA and CDR2 YSYEKL. The length of the CDR3 is 16 residues. The ends lost 2 bases at V and 2 bases at J; junction bases unmatched: 3. This chain's CDR3 is CASSQIAGGSTDTQYF. The CDR3 coding sequence is TGCGCCAGCAGCCAAATAGCGGGAGGGTCCACAGATACGCAGTATTTT.

V is TRBV4-1 and J is TRBJ2-1, with 15 bases that match TRBD2. Trimming at V came to 0 bases and at J to 5 bases, leaving 5 bases not matched to a gene. The CDR3 loop spans 18 amino acids. In germline, CDR1 is MGHRA, CDR2 YSYEKL. The CDR3 DNA is TGCGCCAGCAGCCAAGAAGGACTAGCGGGAGGGCCAAACAATGAGCAGTTCTTC. Amino acids: CASSQEGLAGGPNNEQFF.

The rearrangement links TRBV27 to TRBJ1-5; 9 nucleotides align to TRBD1. The CDR3 contains 16 residues. The germline V gene encodes CDR1 MNHEY and CDR2 SMNVEV (reference sequence). V was clipped by 4 bases and J by 7 bases; unmatched bases: 11. CDR3: CASSSSGTGSWQPQHF. The CDR3 coding sequence is TGTGCCAGCAGTTCCTCCGGGACAGGGAGTTGGCAGCCCCAGCATTTT.

This chain uses TRBV28 with TRBJ1-2; D remains unclear. Germline V gives CDR1 MDHEN, CDR2 SYDVKM. Trimming shortened V by 4 bases and J by 5 bases, and 11 bases separated the two germline ends. The CDR3 sequence is 13 residues long. This chain's CDR3 is CASSSTPTYGYTF. CDR3 nucleotides: TGTGCCAGCAGTTCCACCCCTACTTATGGCTACACCTTC.

The CDR3 spells CASSYARGTPEQYF. The DNA for the CDR3 is TGTGCCAGCAGTTACGCTCGGGGGACGCCTGAGCAGTACTTC. The chain is built from TRBV27 and TRBJ2-7; TRBD2 might be the D (6 bases). Trimming took off 4 bases at V and 7 bases at J, with 17 bases between the two ends. From germline, CDR1 is MNHEY and CDR2 SMNVEV (reference sequence). CDR3 size: 14 residues.

V and J are TRBV11-1 and TRBJ2-1; D is possibly TRBD1 (6 bases). The CDR3 contains 13 residues. The germline CDR1 and CDR2 sequences are SGHAT and FQDESV (reference sequence). V lost 5 bases and J lost 8, with 13 bases in between. The CDR3 sequence is CASSPKQGYEQFF. The CDR3 DNA reads as TGTGCCAGCAGCCCTAAACAGGGATATGAGCAGTTCTTC.

As concerns this clone: The same CDR3 is also encoded by other DNA sequences in this sample. In DNA form, the CDR3 reads TGTGCCAGCAGCCAGGACCAGCCCCTGTATGAGCAGTACTTC. It specifies CASSQDQPLYEQYF. The rearrangement joins TRBV6-1 to TRBJ2-7, with D unclear. V lost 6 bases and J 7 bases, leaving 19 bases between the germline ends. Germline V gene data show CDR1 as MNHNS and CDR2 as SASEGT. This CDR3 is built from 14 residues.

This rearrangement joins TRBV30 to TRBJ1-4; D gene ambiguous. Trimming took off 2 bases at V and 5 bases at J, with 9 bases between the two ends. In germline, CDR1 is GTSNPN, CDR2 SVGIG (reference sequence). CDR3 length: 13 amino acids. This CDR3 reads CAWSRGVNEKLFF. In DNA, the CDR3 is TGTGCCTGGAGTCGCGGCGTAAATGAAAAACTGTTTTTT.

The chain combines TRBV9 with TRBJ2-2; D is possibly TRBD1 or TRBD2 (5 bases each). Germline values: CDR1 SGDLS, CDR2 YYNGEE. CDR3 size: 17 residues. V was cut by 4 bases and J by 1 base, with 17 bases left in between. CDR3 DNA sequence: TGTGCCAGCAGCTCCCGATCTAGGGGAGTGAACACCGGGGAGCTGTTTTTT. Its protein product is CASSSRSRGVNTGELFF.

V usage is TRBV7-6 and J usage is TRBJ1-5; the D gene is possibly TRBD1 (5 bases). The germline V and J ends were trimmed by 2 bases and 1 base, with 9 bases remaining between them. Germline V gene lookup returns CDR1 SGHVS and CDR2 FNYEAQ. This CDR3 is built from 15 residues. CDR3 DNA sequence: TGTGCCAGCAGCTTATCCCCAGGGAGCAATCAGCCCCAGCATTTT. Translation gives CASSLSPGSNQPQHF.

The gene calls are TRBV19 and TRBJ1-1, with a weak D call TRBD1 (5 bases). This CDR3 has 14 amino acids. Trimming pared 2 bases from V and 1 base from J, leaving 8 bases between. CDR1 is LNHDA and CDR2 is SQIVND in the germline V gene (reference sequence). The CDR3 loop is CASSILGENTEAFF. In DNA form, the CDR3 reads TGTGCCAGTAGTATATTGGGGGAGAACACTGAAGCTTTCTTT.

This chain uses TRBV6-5 with TRBJ2-5; no reliable D call. Germline CDR1 MNHEY, CDR2 SVGAGI. V gave up 7 bases and J gave up 3 bases, with 12 bases separating them. This CDR3 has 13 amino acids. The CDR3 loop is CASTVAEEETQYF. The CDR3 coding sequence is TGTGCCAGCACTGTAGCAGAAGAAGAGACCCAGTACTTC.